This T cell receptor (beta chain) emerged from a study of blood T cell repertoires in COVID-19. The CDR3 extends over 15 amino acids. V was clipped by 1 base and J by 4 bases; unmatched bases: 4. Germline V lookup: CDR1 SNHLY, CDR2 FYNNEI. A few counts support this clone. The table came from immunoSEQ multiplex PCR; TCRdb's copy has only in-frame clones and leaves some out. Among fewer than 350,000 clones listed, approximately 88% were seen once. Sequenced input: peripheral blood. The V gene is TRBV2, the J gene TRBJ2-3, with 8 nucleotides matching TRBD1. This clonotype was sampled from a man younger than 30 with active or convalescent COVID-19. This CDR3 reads CASSEESGGADTQYF. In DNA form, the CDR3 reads TGTGCCAGCAGTGAAGAGTCAGGGGGCGCAGATACGCAGTATTTT. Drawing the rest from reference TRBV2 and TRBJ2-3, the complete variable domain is EPEVTQTPSHQVTQMGQEVILRCVPISNHLYFYWYRQILGQKVEFLVSFYNNEISEKSEIFDDQFSVERPDGSNFTLKIRSTKLEDSAMYFCASSEESGGADTQYFGPGTRLTVL.